Listed here are 5 T cell receptor beta chains from one sample, sequenced in a study of shared clonotypes between healthy human individuals. TCRdb's copy holds only in-frame clones and misses some; the assay was immunoSEQ multiplex PCR. This table has 150,000 to 200,000 clones, 85% to 95% appearing once. Sequenced: naive CD4+ T cells sorted from blood. The subset denotes: CD45RA+ positively selected. These receptors were obtained from a woman in her 30s in good health.

This sequence joins TRBV28 and TRBJ1-5; D ambiguous. V shed 5 bases and J shed 12 bases, with 17 bases lying between them. The germline CDR1 and CDR2 sequences are MDHEN and SYDVKM. The CDR3 runs 13 residues. Here the CDR3 DNA reads TGTGCCAGCAGTAGGACCGTTGAGGGTCTCCAGCATTTT. It codes for CASSRTVEGLQHF.

V usage is TRBV28 and J usage is TRBJ2-2; no clear D. The CDR3 consists of 13 residues. V was shortened by 6 bases and J by 7 bases, with 12 bases between the two germline ends. Germline-derived CDR1 and CDR2 are MDHEN and SYDVKM. As DNA, the CDR3 is TGTGCCAGCAGGCCACAACTGTACGGGGAGCTGTTTTTT. Protein sequence: CASRPQLYGELFF. The full variable domain, in which reference TRBV28 and TRBJ2-2 provide the parts outside the CDR3, is DVKVTQSSRYLVKRTGEKVFLECVQDMDHENMFWYRQDPGLGLRLIYFSYDVKMKEKGDIPEGYSVSREKKERFSLILESASTNQTSMYLCASRPQLYGELFFGEGSRLTVL.

V gene TRBV15 combines with J gene TRBJ2-7; 15 nucleotides align to TRBD2. Germline CDR1 LNHNV, CDR2 YYDKDF (reference sequence). There are 16 residues in the CDR3. Trimming took 4 bases from V and 3 from J; bases not matched to a gene: 4. CDR3: CATSKGLAGGFYEQYF. CDR3 in DNA: TGTGCCACCAGCAAGGGACTAGCGGGAGGCTTCTACGAGCAGTACTTC.

This chain links TRBV11-2 with TRBJ2-3, with 7 bases that match TRBD2. CDR1 and CDR2 (germline): SGHAT, FQNNGV. The CDR3 spans 14 residues. V lost 5 bases and J lost 8; bases outside the gene matches: 10. The CDR3 nucleotides read TGTGCCAGCAGCCCCCGGACTAGTTCAATTACGCAGTATTTT. Translated: CASSPRTSSITQYF.

J is TRBJ2-7 and V is TRBV6-6; tentative D call: TRBD1 (6 bases). This CDR3 spans 14 amino acids. With 9 bases removed from V and 3 bases from J, the gap between germline ends came to 18 bases. Germline V gene lookup returns CDR1 MNHNY and CDR2 SVGAGI (reference sequence). In DNA form, the CDR3 reads TGTGCCAGTTCCCCGCGGCAGGGGAACTACGAGCAGTACTTC. This gives the protein CASSPRQGNYEQYF.